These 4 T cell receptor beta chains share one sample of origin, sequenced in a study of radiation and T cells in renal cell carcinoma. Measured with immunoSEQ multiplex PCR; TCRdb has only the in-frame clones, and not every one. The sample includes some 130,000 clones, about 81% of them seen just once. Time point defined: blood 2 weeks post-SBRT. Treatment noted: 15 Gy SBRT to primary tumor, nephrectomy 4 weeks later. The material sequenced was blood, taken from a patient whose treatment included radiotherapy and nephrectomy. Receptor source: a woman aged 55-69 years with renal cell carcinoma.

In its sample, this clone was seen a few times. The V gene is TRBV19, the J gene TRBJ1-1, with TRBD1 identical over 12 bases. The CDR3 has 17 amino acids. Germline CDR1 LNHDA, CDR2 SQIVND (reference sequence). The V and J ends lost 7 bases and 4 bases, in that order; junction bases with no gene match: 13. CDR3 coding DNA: TGTGCCAGTACCCGCAGGGGGACAGGGGGCCTGAGCACTGAAGCTTTCTTT. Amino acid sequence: CASTRRGTGGLSTEAFF.

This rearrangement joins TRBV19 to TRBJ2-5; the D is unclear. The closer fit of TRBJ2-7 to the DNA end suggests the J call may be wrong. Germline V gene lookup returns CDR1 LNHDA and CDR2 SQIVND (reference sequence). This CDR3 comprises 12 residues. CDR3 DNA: TGTGCCAGTAGTTTGGACCGCTACGAGCAGTACTTC. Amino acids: CASSLDRYEQYF.

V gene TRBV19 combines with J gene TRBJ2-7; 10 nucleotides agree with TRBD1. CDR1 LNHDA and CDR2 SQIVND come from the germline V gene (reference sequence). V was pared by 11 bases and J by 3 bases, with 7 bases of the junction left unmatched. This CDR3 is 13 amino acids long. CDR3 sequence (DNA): TGTGCCGTTTCAAGGGACAGGGGCTACGAGCAGTACTTC. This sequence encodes CAVSRDRGYEQYF.

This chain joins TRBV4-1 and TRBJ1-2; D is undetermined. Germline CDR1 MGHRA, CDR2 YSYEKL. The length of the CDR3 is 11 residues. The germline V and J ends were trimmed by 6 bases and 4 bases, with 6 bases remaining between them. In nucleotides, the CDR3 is TGCGCCAGCAGTGGGCTCTATGGCTACACCTTC. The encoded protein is CASSGLYGYTF.